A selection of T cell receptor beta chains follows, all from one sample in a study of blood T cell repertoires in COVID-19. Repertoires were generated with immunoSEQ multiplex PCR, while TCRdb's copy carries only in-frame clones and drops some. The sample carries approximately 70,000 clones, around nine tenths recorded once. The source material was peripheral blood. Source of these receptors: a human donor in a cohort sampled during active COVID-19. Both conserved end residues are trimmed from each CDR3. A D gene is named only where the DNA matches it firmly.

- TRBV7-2 ASSPPRLEQF
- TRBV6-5 ASSYSQGGNEQF
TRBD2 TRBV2 ASSPPGLAGEVTGELF
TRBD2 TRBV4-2 ASSREKTSGSNNNEQF
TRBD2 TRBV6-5 ASSYSLAGAYEQY
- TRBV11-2 ASSRPRGVLGNSPLH
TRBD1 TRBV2 ASRDRESTYNSPLH
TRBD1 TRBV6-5 ASGTGPRDTQY
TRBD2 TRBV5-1 ASSISGGGDTQY
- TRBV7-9 ASSRRQVANEKLF
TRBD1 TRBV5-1 ASSPTGGNQPQH
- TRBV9 ASSGGGAQETQY
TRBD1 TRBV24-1 ATSDFPTGTNTGELF
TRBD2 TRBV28 ASSLESGRSAEQY
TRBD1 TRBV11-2 ASSLGQGGNYGYT
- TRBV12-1 ASKPGEENTEAF
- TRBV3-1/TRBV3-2 ASSQDVRPSYNSPLH
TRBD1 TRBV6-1 ASSEGRGQAYGYT
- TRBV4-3 ASSQDSGVLKTQY
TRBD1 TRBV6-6 ASSSGTGRLEQY
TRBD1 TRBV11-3 ASSQGASGNTIY
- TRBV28 ASGGRAERMNTEAF
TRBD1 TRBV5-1 ASSSGQGLNEQF
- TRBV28 ASSSVAGRKQY
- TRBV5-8 ASSLIINQETQY
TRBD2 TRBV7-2 ASTPGASGGLAKNIQY
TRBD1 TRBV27 ASSMATGQGASEQY
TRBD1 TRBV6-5 ATTTDRGSKKAF
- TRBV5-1 ASSLVGTSQETQY
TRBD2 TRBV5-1 ASSLERGGETQY
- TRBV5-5 ASSFQVVGVTGELF
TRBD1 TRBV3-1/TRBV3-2 ASSQYRGNTDTQY
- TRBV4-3 ASSQASSRPGNTIY
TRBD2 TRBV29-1 SVDGLGPEQF
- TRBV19 ASSTQTLPYEQY
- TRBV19 ASRRQSKRNTIY
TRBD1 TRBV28 ASRTIRQGWNEQF
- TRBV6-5 ASSYWGAGANVLT
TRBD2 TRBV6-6 ASRGLAGGPSDTQY
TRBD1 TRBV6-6 ASINGQGNSYEQY
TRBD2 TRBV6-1 ASSEGGLAGKETQY
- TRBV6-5 ASRMTGLNTEAF
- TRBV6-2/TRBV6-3 ASSYITLNYGYT
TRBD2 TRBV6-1 ASSELAGFSGANVLT
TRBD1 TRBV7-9 ASSMGQVMLNTGELF
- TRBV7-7 ASSLGFRGRIATNEKLF
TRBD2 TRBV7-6 ASSQGLASYNEQF
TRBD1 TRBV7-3 ASSLTQTGVGGYT
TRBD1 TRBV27 ASRLIPSGTGSASINSPLH
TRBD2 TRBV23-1 ASSQSTRGKPSGGAGETQY
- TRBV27 ASSPGQSRSYNEQF
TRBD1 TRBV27 ASSDRQGDSNQPQH
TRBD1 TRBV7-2 ASSRTGGSPLH
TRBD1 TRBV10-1 ASSTGGSNEKLF
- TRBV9 ASSGTVLNTEAF
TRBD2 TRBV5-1 ASSLRGTSVSSYNEQF
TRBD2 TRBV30 AWTSSGGFETQY
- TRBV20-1 SAQGHTEAF
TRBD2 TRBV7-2 ASSFQRGGLYEQY
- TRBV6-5 ASSYSMGSRVDEQF